This T cell receptor (beta chain) derives from a study of blood T cells in healthy people across ages. Germline V gene sequence: CDR1 MNHEY, CDR2 SVGEGT. The CDR3 is 13 amino acids. Deletions cut 2 bases from V and 6 bases from J, with 10 bases between. Those donating, healthy Caucasian individuals from Russia, were aged roughly 6 to 90. With a J-beta primer mix and a sample-barcoded 5' primer, a second PCR ran about 6 to 11 cycles. Each cDNA molecule was tagged by a template-switch adaptor that had 12 random nucleotides. One entry per CDR3 protein, called by TCRdb with MiXCR from the 5' RACE reads. The repertoire holds around 800,000 distinct CDR3 sequences, around 42% seen once, with roughly 19% in the top ten.

Input material: blood. This TCR came from a man aged 55 to 69 in good health. The V gene is TRBV6-2 or TRBV6-3, the J gene TRBJ1-2; D unresolved. The CDR3 DNA reads as TGTGCCAGCAGTTACGGGCACGTTCATGGCTACACCTTC. Its protein is CASSYGHVHGYTF.